This entry concerns a single T cell receptor beta chain. The antigen is undetermined. The sample originates from a study of memory CD4+ T cells and cytomegalovirus serostatus. Whole-study results and caveats: A US-trained random forest predicted CMV serostatus with median AUC around 0.93.

Single viable CD3+CD4+CD8-CD45RO+ cells were sorted as the memory CD4+ T cells. CD4+ T cells were isolated by positive magnetic selection. Using immunoSEQ multiplex PCR, the repertoire was profiled, and TCRdb retains in-frame clones only, with some absent. The sample has about 56,000 clones, about 68% seen once; the top ten hold 2.6%. The sample was memory CD4+ T cells from blood. The TCR sequence derives from an adult in good health and CMV-seropositive.

The CDR3 nucleotides read TGTGCCAGCAGCCCGACAGGGGAAGCCAAAAACATTCAGTACTTC. Translated, it gives CASSPTGEAKNIQYF. This chain connects TRBV28 to TRBJ2-4; 8 nucleotides line up with TRBD1. The germline gives CDR1 MDHEN, CDR2 SYDVKM. Trimming cost V 6 bases and J 0 bases; bases outside gene matches: 4. CDR3 length: 15 amino acids.